This T cell receptor beta chain was captured in a study of T-cell memory formation after mild COVID-19. Turning to the study itself: Clusters were largely donor specific.

Unmatched junction bases numbered 2, after V lost 2 bases and J lost 7 bases. The CDR3 runs to 14 residues. Per the germline V gene, CDR1 is SGDLS and CDR2 is YYNGEE. This clonotype was detected only a few times. Its antigen remains unknown. Whole-study findings and limits: Several responding clones turned up in pre-infection memory, indicating that cross-reactive memory may have taken part. Contracting CD8+ clones were enriched in EMRA, CD4+ mainly in CM and EM.

From 5'RACE with constant-segment primers came TCR alpha and TCR beta cDNA libraries that carried sample barcodes and UMIs. TCRdb passed the 5' RACE reads through MiXCR, listing each CDR3 protein once. Of 250,000 to 350,000 distinct CDR3 sequences in the sample, around 15% were seen once. Sequences were obtained from PBMCs or a T cell subset sorted from them (not recorded which). The receptor's source is a young man who had mild COVID-19 (a few samples of this study predate the infection). Cell type and time point are not known. This chain joins TRBV9 and TRBJ2-4; 11 bases agree with TRBD2. The CDR3 here is CASSVGTSGNIQYF. Written as DNA, the CDR3 is TGTGCCAGCAGCGTCGGGACTAGCGGTAACATTCAGTACTTC.